This TCR beta chain was captured in a study of blood T cells in healthy people across ages. A sample-barcoded 5' primer and a J-beta primer mix were used in a second PCR of roughly 7 to 11 cycles. MiXCR was run by TCRdb on the 5' RACE reads, yielding one entry per CDR3 protein. The sample contains around 1,600,000 distinct CDR3 sequences, 42% of which appear only once. V gave up 2 bases and J gave up 5 bases, with 10 bases separating them. CDR1 and CDR2 from the germline V gene are SGHTA and FQGNSA. The CDR3 extends over 13 amino acids. Points from the study as a whole: More naive CD4+ cells and higher diversity were found in long-lived than in aged donors. The CMV status of each donor remained undetermined, and this could have confounded shifts in expanded clonotypes. Significant beta diversity loss was already apparent by age approximately 42, declining roughly linearly.

Roughly 9.2 milliliters of peripheral blood were drawn from each donor into EDTA-treated tubes. This clonotype has a handful of counts. What it recognizes is unknown. This TCR was recovered from a young woman in good health. The chain combines TRBV7-2 with TRBJ2-7; D is unresolved. The sample was blood. The CDR3 spells CASSLLKGNEQYF. CDR3 in DNA: TGTGCCAGCAGCTTATTGAAGGGTAACGAGCAGTACTTC.